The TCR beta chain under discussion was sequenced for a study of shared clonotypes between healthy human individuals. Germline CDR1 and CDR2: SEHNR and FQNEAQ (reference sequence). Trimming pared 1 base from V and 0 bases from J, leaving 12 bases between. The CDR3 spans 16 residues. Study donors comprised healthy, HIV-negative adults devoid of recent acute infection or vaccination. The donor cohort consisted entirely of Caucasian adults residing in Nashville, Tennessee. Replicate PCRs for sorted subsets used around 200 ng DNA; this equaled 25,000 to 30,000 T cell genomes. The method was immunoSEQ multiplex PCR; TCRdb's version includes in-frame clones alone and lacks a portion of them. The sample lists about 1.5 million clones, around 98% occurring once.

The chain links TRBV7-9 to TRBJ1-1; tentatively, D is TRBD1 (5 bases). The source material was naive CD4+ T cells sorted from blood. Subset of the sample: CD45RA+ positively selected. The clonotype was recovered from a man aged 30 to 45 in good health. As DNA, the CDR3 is TGTGCCAGCAGCTTAGGGGGGGATCGGATGAACACTGAAGCTTTCTTT. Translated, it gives CASSLGGDRMNTEAFF.